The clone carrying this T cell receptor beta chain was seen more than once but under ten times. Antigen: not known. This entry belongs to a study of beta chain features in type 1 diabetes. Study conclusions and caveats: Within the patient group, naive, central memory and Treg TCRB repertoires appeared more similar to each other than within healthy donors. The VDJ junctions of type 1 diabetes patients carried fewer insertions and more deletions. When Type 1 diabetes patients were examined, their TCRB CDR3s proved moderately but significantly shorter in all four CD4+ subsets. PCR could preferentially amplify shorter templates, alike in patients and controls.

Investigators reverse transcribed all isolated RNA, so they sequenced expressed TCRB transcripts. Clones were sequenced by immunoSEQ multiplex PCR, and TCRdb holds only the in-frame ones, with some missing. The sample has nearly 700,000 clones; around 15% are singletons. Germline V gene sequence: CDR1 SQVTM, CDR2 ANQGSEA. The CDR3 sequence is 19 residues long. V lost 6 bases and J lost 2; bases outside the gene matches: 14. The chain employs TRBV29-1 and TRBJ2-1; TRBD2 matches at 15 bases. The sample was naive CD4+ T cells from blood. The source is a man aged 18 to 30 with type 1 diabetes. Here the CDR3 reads CSVVYAPGLAGGPYNEQFF. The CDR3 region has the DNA TGCAGCGTCGTATACGCGCCGGGACTAGCGGGGGGCCCCTACAATGAGCAGTTCTTC.